This is a list of T cell receptor beta chains from one sample in a study of blood T cell repertoires in COVID-19. Profiled with immunoSEQ multiplex PCR; TCRdb holds only in-frame clones, not every one. The data show about 140,000 clones, about three quarters seen once. The source material was peripheral blood. Receptors originate from a woman aged 80 or older with active or convalescent COVID-19. The CDR3 runs from the conserved cysteine through the conserved F or W. Fields, in order: V gene, CDR3 protein.

TRBV6-5,CASSSTGSETQYF
TRBV5-1,CASSLVTGGLTGELFF
TRBV4-1,CASSQDSVLSGQETQYF
TRBV30,CAWRFGLAGVNEQFF
TRBV30,CAWSGRGAIEAFF
TRBV6-2/TRBV6-3,CASSYSMNEQFF
TRBV19,CASSIPGQVYGYTF
TRBV5-1,CASSLGGTANTGELFF
TRBV13,CASSLNKRGGFYNEQFF
TRBV7-6,CASSLQASSSYNEQFF
TRBV7-8,CASSLDRGSGELFF
TRBV7-3,CASSLGGSYNEQFF
TRBV5-1,CASSSGSGNTIYF
TRBV10-2,CASSPTENSNQPQHF
TRBV30,CAWRKRGRGNTIYF
TRBV5-1,CASSLDRGRSNYGYTF